A single TCR beta chain is shown here with its context. What it binds is not known. Library preparation for TCR beta used quantitative 5'-RACE with molecular barcodes. TCRdb independently ran MiXCR on the 5' RACE reads; one entry per CDR3 protein. Of around 150,000 distinct CDR3 sequences listed, around 43% are singletons. The sample is drawn from a study of CD8 T cells in ankylosing spondylitis. The study's findings and limits: There was reportedly significant enrichment of clones that were disease-linked in matched ankylosing spondylitis synovial fluid. Ankylosing spondylitis blood appeared to carry a characteristic TCR beta motif of several highly homologous variants.

The CDR3 sequence is 17 residues long. V gave up 0 bases and J gave up 3 bases, with 16 bases separating them. CDR1 and CDR2 from the germline V gene are SGDLS and YYNGEE. Sequencing was carried out using synovial fluid, either unsorted or a sorted T cell fraction (not recorded which). The V and J genes are TRBV9 and TRBJ1-3; D gene unclear. This sequence originates from a male donor with ankylosing spondylitis. Written as DNA, the CDR3 is TGTGCCAGCAGCGTAGACCCGGGCAGAAGGTATGGAAACACCATATATTTT. Encoded protein: CASSVDPGRRYGNTIYF.